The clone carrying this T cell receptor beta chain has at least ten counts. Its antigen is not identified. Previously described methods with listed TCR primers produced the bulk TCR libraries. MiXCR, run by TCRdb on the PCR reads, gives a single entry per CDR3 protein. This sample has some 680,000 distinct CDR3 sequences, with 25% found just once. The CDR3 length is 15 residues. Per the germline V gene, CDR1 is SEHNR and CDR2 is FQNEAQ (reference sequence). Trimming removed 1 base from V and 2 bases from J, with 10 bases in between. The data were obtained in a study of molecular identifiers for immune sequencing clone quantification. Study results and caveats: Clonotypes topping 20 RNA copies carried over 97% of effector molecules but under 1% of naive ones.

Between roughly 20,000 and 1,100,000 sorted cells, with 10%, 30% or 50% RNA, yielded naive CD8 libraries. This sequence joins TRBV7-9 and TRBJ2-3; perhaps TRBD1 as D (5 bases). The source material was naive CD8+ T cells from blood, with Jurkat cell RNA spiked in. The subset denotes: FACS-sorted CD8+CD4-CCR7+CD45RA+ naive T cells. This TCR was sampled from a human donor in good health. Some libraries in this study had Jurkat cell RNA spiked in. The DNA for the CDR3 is TGTGCCAGCAGCTTAGGGGCCAGGGCCACAGATACGCAGTATTTT. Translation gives CASSLGARATDTQYF.